This T cell receptor beta chain was recorded in a study of shared clonotypes between healthy human individuals. The CDR3 is 14 amino acids. Germline CDR1 and CDR2: MGHRA and YSYEKL. After removal of 3 bases from V and 4 bases from J, the junction contained 4 bases not matched to a gene. The deep-level immunoSEQ assay was used. Measured with immunoSEQ multiplex PCR; TCRdb has only the in-frame clones, and not every one. This table has roughly 480,000 clones, around 80% appearing once. The chain couples TRBV4-1 to TRBJ1-1; 8 nucleotides agree with TRBD1. Input material: PBMCs. The sequence was collected from a woman aged 40 to 49 in good health. Some clones in this sample may be carry-over from other donors' samples. CDR3 DNA: TGCGCCAGCAGCCAGACAGGGGTGGGCACTGAAGCTTTCTTT. This translates into CASSQTGVGTEAFF.